This T cell receptor beta chain was retrieved from a study of T cell responses to AZD1222 COVID-19 vaccine (dated by TCRdb to 2020 to 2023). Background on the whole study: TCR sequencing covered roughly 230 trial participants: roughly 200 given two doses of AZD1222 and approximately 26 given two doses of MenACWY control vaccine. Trial participants were enrolled into age subgroups of 18-55, 56-69 and 70-plus years, which contained around 150, 29 and 61 TCR-sequenced participants, respectively. Points the paper makes about the study in general: Reportedly, almost half of the unique spike-specific TCRs recognized epitopes lying outside the regions that are mutated in the B.1.351 and B.1.1.7 variants. Because no samples from the day 14 peak response were available, repertoires could be characterized only after the peak T cell response. After two AZD1222 doses, both the breadth and the depth of spike-specific TCRs were significantly higher than at day 0 and than in MenACWY recipients. The whole spike protein was spanned by vaccine-associated CD4 TCRs, and dominant responses were seen in regions 160-218 and 743-854. The 56-69-year group was small, and its depth increase did not reach significance, likely because of low power. Participants were mostly white British, with more females than males. The authors suggested clonal diversity may have been underestimated. Conclusions about previously exposed vaccinees were limited because only a handful of AZD1222 recipients were SARS-CoV-2 seropositive at baseline.

The CDR3 regions of human TCRbeta chains were analyzed by immunosequencing. In the authors' own workflow: TCRs in the repertoires were compared against a reference library of SARS-CoV-2-specific TCRs that had been generated with the MIRA antigen-specificity platform. Breadth was defined as the fraction of unique TCRs that were SARS-CoV-2-associated, and depth was defined as the fraction of total T cells that were SARS-CoV-2-associated. Using the MIRA data, each spike-specific TCR was assigned both to the spike region to which the TCR was reactive and to a CD4 or CD8 class. Log10-transformed breadth and depth values were compared by one-way ANOVA with Sidak's multiple comparisons tests. Not all clones reach the TCRdb copy of this immuneACCESS table, which keeps in-frame sequences only. Checked studies attribute under half of the gap to unresolved V genes and leave the rest unexplained. The V and J calls and clone size were taken over from that table, and D and trimming were inferred from the DNA. The sample data list 140,000 to 150,000 clones, and about 92% of these were observed just once. In total, the top ten clones hold around 12% of the sample.

Compared with germline, V lacks 0 bases and J lacks 6 bases; bases without a gene match: 9. CDR1 and CDR2 are read off the germline V gene as MNHEY and SVGAGI. From the cysteine through the phenylalanine, the CDR3 covers 16 amino acids. Solely the CDR3 DNA is kept, with 48 bases framed from the first base. With respect to this clone: It lacks a known antigen. Per-nucleotide qualities are absent, and no much larger clonotype sits a single base away.

The time point label corresponds to: sample from adult after SARS-CoV-2 infection, after symptom onset. A couple of convalescent COVID-19 patients, sampled after symptom onset from adults with prior SARS-CoV-2 infection, were also TCR-sequenced for comparison. This receptor was taken from an adult who had recovered from COVID-19. The sequencing used peripheral blood, collected after recovery from COVID-19. Here the chain combines TRBV6-5 and TRBJ2-7; a stretch of 9 junction bases matches TRBD1. This receptor has the CDR3 CASSYSPQGAESEQYF. The bases read TGTGCCAGCAGTTACTCACCACAGGGGGCAGAGTCCGAGCAGTACTTC.